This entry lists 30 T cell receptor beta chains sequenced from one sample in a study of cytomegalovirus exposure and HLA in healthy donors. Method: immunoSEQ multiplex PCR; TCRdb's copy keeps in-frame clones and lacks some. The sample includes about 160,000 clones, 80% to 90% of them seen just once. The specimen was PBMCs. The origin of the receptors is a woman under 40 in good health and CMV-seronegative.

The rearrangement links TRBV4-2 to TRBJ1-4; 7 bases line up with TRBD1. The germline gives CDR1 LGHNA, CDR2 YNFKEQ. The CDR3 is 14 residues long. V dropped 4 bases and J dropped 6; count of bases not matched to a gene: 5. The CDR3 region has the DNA TGTGCCAGCAGCCTGACAGGGAGTGATGAAAAACTGTTTTTT. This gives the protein CASSLTGSDEKLFF.

The chain's CDR3 is CASSVVGGTQYF. CDR3 nucleotide sequence: TGTGCCAGCAGCGTAGTAGGGGGGACCCAGTACTTC. The rearrangement uses TRBV9 and TRBJ2-5; D is perhaps TRBD1 (6 bases). Trimming cost V 0 bases and J 7 bases, with 7 bases left between them. CDR3 length: 12 residues. CDR1 and CDR2 (germline): SGDLS, YYNGEE. Variable domain in full (rest from reference TRBV9 and TRBJ2-5): DSGVTQTPKHLITATGQRVTLRCSPRSGDLSVYWYQQSLDQGLQFLIQYYNGEERAKGNILERFSAQQFPDLHSELNLSSLELGDSALYFCASSVVGGTQYFGPGTRLLVL.

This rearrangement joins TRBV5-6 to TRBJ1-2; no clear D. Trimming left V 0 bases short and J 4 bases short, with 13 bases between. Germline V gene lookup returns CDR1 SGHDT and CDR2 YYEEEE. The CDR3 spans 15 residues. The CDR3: CASSLGEPSGYGYTF. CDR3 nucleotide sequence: TGTGCCAGCAGCTTGGGTGAGCCCTCGGGCTATGGCTACACCTTC.

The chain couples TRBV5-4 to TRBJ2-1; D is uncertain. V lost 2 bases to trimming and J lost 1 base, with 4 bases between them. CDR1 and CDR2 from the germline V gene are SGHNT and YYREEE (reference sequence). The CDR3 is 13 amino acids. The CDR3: CASSFTSYNEQFF. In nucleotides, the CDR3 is TGTGCCAGCAGCTTTACTTCCTACAATGAGCAGTTCTTC.

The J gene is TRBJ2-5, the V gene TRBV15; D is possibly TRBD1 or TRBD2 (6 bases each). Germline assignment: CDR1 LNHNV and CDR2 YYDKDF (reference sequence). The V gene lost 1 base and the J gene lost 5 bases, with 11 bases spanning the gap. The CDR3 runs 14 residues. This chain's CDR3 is CATSRAGARETQYF. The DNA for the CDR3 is TGTGCCACCAGCAGAGCGGGGGCAAGGGAGACCCAGTACTTC.

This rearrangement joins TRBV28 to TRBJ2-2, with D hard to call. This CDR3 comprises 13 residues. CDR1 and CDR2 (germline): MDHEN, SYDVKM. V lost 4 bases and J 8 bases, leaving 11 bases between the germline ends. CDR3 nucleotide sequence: TGTGCCAGCAGTTCAAGGGCCCGGGGGGAGCTGTTTTTT. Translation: CASSSRARGELFF.

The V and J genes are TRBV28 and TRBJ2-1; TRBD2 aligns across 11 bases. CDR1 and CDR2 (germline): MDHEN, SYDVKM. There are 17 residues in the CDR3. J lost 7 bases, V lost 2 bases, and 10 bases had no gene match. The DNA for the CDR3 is TGTGCCAGCAGTTTAACTAGCGGGAGAGGTACGTCGAATGAGCAGTTCTTC. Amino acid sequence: CASSLTSGRGTSNEQFF.

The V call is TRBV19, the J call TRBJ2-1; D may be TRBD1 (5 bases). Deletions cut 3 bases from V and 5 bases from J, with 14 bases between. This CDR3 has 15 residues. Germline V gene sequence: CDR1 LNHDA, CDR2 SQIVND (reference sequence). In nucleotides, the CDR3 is TGTGCCAGTAGTATCGGGCAGGGTCCCCACAATGAGCAGTTCTTC. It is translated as CASSIGQGPHNEQFF.

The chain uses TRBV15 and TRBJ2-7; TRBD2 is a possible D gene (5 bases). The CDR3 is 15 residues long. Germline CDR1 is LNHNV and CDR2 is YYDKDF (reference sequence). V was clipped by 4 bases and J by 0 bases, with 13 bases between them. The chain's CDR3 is CATSIGKGSSYEQYF. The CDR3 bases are TGTGCCACCAGCATCGGGAAGGGTAGCTCCTACGAGCAGTACTTC.

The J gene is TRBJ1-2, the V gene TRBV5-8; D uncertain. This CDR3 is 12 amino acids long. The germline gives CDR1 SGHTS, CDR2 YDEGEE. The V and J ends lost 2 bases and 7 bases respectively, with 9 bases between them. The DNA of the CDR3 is TGTGCCAGCAGCTTTTGGACTCGTGGCTACACCTTC. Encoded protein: CASSFWTRGYTF.

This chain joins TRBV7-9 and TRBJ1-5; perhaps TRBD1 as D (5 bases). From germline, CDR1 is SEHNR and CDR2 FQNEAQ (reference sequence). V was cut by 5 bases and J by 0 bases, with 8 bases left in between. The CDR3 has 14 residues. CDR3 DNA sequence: TGTGCCAGCAGCCCAGACAGTAGCAATCAGCCCCAGCATTTT. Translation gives CASSPDSSNQPQHF.

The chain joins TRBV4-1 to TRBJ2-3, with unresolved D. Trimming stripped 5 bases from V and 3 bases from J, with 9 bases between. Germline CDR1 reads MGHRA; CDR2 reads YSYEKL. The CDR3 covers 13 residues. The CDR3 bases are TGCGCCAGCAGCTCCCACTCGACAGATACGCAGTATTTT. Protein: CASSSHSTDTQYF.

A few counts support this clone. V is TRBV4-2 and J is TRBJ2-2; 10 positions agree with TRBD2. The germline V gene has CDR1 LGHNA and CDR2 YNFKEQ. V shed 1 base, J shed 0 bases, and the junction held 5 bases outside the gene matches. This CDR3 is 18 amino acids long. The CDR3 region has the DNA TGTGCCAGCAGCCAAGGGACTAGCGGAGATCCGAACACCGGGGAGCTGTTTTTT. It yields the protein CASSQGTSGDPNTGELFF.

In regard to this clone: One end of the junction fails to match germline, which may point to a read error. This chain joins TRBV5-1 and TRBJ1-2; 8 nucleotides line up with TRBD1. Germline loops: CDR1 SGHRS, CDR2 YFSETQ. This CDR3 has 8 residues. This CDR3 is CATRTGPF. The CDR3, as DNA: TGCGCCACCAGGACAGGGCCCTTC.

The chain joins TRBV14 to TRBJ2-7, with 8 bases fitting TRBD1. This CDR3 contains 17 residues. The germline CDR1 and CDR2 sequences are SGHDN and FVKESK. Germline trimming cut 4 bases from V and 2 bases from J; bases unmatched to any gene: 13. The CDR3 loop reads CASSRRLVRDRTYEQYF. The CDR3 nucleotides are TGTGCCAGCAGCCGACGGCTCGTACGGGACAGGACCTACGAGCAGTACTTC.

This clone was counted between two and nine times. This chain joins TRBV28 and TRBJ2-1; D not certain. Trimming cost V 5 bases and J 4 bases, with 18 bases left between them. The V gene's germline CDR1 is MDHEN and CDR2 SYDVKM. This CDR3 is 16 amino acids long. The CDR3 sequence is CASSTSFRGAYNEQFF. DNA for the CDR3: TGTGCCAGCAGTACATCCTTCCGTGGCGCTTACAATGAGCAGTTCTTC.

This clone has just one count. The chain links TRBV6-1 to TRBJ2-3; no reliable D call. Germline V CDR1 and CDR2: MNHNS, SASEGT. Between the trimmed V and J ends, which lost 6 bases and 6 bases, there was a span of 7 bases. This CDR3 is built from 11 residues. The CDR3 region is CASRFRDTQYF. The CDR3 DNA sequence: TGTGCCAGCAGGTTCCGGGATACGCAGTATTTT.

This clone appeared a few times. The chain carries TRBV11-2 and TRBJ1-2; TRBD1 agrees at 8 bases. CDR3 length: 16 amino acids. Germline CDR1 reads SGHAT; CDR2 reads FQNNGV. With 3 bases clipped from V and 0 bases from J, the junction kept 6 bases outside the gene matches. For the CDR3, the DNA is TGTGCCAGCAGCTTTATTGGGACAGGAACTAACTATGGCTACACCTTC. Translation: CASSFIGTGTNYGYTF.

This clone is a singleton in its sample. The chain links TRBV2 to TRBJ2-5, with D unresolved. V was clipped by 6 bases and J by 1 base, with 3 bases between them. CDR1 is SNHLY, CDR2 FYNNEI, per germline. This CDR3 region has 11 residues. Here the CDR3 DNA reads TGTGCCAGCAGGCTCCAAGAGACCCAGTACTTC. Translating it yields CASRLQETQYF.

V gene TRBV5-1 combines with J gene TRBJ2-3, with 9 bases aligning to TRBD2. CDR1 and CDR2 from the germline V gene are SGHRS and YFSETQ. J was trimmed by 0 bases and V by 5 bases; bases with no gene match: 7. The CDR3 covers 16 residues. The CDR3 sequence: CASRSYSGGSTDTQYF. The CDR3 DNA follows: TGCGCCAGCAGGTCGTATAGCGGGGGAAGCACAGATACGCAGTATTTT.

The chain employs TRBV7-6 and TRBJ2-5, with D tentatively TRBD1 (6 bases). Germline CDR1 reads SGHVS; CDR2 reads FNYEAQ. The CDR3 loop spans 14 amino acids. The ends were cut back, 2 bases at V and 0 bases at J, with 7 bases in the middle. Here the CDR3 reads CASSLRGYQETQYF. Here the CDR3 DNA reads TGTGCCAGCAGCTTAAGGGGGTACCAAGAGACCCAGTACTTC.

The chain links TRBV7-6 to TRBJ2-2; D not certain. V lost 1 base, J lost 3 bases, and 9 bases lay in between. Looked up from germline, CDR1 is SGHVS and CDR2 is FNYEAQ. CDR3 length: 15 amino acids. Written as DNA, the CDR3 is TGTGCCAGCAGCTTAGTCGACTCCTACACCGGGGAGCTGTTTTTT. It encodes CASSLVDSYTGELFF.

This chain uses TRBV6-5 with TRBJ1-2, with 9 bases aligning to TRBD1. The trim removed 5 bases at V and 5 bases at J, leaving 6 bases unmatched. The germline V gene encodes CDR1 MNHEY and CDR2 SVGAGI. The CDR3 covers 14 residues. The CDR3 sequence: CASSDIGQGYGYTF. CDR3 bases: TGTGCCAGCAGTGATATTGGACAGGGGTATGGCTACACCTTC.

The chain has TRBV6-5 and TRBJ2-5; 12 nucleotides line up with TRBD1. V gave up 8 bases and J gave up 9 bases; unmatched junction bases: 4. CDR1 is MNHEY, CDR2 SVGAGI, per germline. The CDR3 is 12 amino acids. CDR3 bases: TGTGCCAGCGGGGACAGGGGGCTTTCCCAGTACTTC. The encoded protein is CASGDRGLSQYF.

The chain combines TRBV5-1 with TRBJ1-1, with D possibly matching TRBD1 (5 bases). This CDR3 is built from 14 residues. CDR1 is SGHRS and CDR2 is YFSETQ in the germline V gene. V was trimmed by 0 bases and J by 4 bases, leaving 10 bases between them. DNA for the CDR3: TGCGCCAGCAGCTTGGTTCCTGGGGGCACTGAAGCTTTCTTT. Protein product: CASSLVPGGTEAFF.

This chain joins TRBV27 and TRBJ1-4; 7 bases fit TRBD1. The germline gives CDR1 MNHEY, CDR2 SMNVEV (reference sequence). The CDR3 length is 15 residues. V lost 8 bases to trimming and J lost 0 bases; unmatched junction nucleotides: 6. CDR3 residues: CASRPQGATNEKLFF. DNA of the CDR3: TGTGCCAGCCGCCCTCAGGGGGCAACTAATGAAAAACTGTTTTTT.

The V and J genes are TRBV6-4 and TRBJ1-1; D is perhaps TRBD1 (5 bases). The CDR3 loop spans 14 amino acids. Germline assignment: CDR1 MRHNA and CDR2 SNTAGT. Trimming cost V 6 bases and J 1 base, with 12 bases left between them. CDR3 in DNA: TGTGCCAGCAGGGGACGGAACTCGAACACTGAAGCTTTCTTT. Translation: CASRGRNSNTEAFF.

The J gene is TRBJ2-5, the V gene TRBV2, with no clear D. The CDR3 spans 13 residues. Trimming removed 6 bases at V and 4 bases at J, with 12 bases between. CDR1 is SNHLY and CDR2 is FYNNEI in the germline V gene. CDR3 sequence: CASRLLPGETQYF. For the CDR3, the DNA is TGTGCCAGCAGACTACTCCCGGGAGAGACCCAGTACTTC.

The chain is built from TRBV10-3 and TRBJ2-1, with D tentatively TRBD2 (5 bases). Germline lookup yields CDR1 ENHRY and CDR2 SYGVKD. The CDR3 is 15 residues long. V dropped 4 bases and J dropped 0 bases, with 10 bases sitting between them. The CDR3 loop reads CAISVGGSSYNEQFF. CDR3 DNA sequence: TGTGCCATCAGTGTGGGTGGGAGCTCCTACAATGAGCAGTTCTTC.

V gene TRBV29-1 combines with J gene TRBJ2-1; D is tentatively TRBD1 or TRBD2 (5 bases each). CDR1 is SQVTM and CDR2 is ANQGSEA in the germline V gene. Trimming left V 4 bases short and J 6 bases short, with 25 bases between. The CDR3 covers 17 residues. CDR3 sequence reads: CSVARGLRGRAGNEQFF. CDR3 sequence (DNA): TGCAGCGTTGCGAGGGGCCTGAGGGGCAGGGCGGGCAATGAGCAGTTCTTC.